Each of the 30 T cell receptor beta chains below was sequenced from the same sample in a study of tumor and adjacent non-tumor tissue in lung cancer listed by TCRdb under 2018. Libraries were made using multiplex PCR. Sequencing relied on an Illumina HiSeq 2500. TCRbeta libraries were constructed through three rounds of nested PCR with primers (Table S4) according to protocols modified from ARM-PCR. TCRdb trimmed the raw reads at Q25, called clones with MiXCR and kept productive beta chains. Rows merge per CDR3 protein into single entries with the most common DNA and genes. In this sample the table shows around 120,000 distinct CDR3 sequences, about 66% of which occur a single time. In total, the top ten clones hold around 13% of the sample. RNA was isolated from bulk unsorted tissue, and RNA quality was assessed with a NanoDrop ND-1000 and an Agilent 2100. The sample consisted of lung tumor tissue. The receptors come from a man aged 30-40 years with non-small cell lung cancer.

This clonotype turned up a few times. One junction end disagrees with the germline gene, perhaps due to a read error. This rearrangement joins TRBV6-6 to TRBJ2-2, with 16 bases that match TRBD2. Germline V gene lookup returns CDR1 MNHNY and CDR2 SVGAGI (reference sequence). The CDR3 sequence is 17 residues long. The DNA for the CDR3 is TGTGCCAGCACCGGGACTAGCGGGAGGGCCGGGACCGGGGAGCCGTTTTTT. Translation: CASTGTSGRAGTGEPFF.

A remark on this clonotype: A much larger clone is a single base away; this may be a read error. V and J are TRBV10-3 and TRBJ1-1; possible D gene TRBD1, 6 bases. CDR3 size: 14 residues. Germline CDR1 reads ENHRY; CDR2 reads SYGVKD. Written as DNA, the CDR3 is TGTGCCTTCAGTAAGGACAGCATGCACACTGAAGCTTTCTTT. Amino acids: CAFSKDSMHTEAFF.

In regard to this clonotype: An end of the junction differs from the germline gene, which may be a read error. The V and J genes are TRBV11-2 and TRBJ2-2, with 7 bases fitting TRBD1. This CDR3 is built from 16 residues. Germline-derived CDR1 and CDR2 are SGHAT and FQNNGV. In DNA, the CDR3 is TGTGCCAGCAGCCCCGGGACAGTACTACACACAGGGGAGCTGTTTTTT. Translating it yields CASSPGTVLHTGELFF.

Remarks on this clonotype: The DNA is omitted, as the CDR3 cannot be located on it reliably, and the CDR3 follows TCRdb's listing. This chain joins TRBV21-1 and TRBJ1-5; the table's D call TRBD1 went unverified against the DNA. TRBV21-1 is a listed pseudogene. The CDR3 is 19 amino acids in total, end residues counted. The CDR3 loop is CASPVASGTGGDSNRPQHF.

Concerning this clonotype itself: This may come from a read error, since a much larger clone is one base off. The rearrangement uses TRBV12-3 or TRBV12-4 and TRBJ1-4; 7 positions agree with TRBD1. This CDR3 spans 14 amino acids. V trimming: 5 bases; J trimming: 8 bases; junction bases outside the gene matches: 8. CDR3 nucleotides: TGTGCCAGCAGTCCCCTGCAGGGGGGCGAAAAACTGTTTTTT. Its translation: CASSPLQGGEKLFF.

V and J are TRBV20-1 and TRBJ2-1, with TRBD2 matching over 8 bases. V was pared by 5 bases and J by 9 bases, with 18 bases of the junction left unmatched. There are 16 residues in the CDR3. The germline gives CDR1 DFQATT, CDR2 SNEGSKA (reference sequence). The CDR3 nucleotides are TGCAGTGCTCGACAGGACCCAGCGGGAGCTAGGTTTGAGCAGTTCTTC. Its translation: CSARQDPAGARFEQFF.

This clonotype has only one observation. The junction departs from the called germline gene at one end, perhaps through a read error. V is TRBV4-1 and J is TRBJ1-1; D is undetermined. This CDR3 has 14 amino acids. Germline CDR1 MGHRA, CDR2 YSYEKL. CDR3 protein: CTSSRDAQNTGAFF. The DNA of the CDR3 is TGCACCAGCAGCCGAGATGCCCAGAACACTGGAGCTTTCTTT.

This chain uses TRBV12-3 or TRBV12-4 with TRBJ2-5, with D possibly TRBD2 on 7 matching bases. The CDR3 is 17 residues long. V lost 3 bases to trimming and J lost 2 bases, with 19 bases between them. This CDR3 reads CASSFFAAGARQETQYF. The CDR3 DNA is TGTGCCAGCAGTTTTTTTGCGGCGGGGGCGAGACAAGAGACCCAGTACTTC.

Remarks on this clonotype: The junction shows a germline mismatch at one end, possibly a read error. The rearrangement links TRBV4-3 to TRBJ1-5; no clear D. Germline values: CDR1 LGHNA, CDR2 YSLEER. CDR3 length: 15 amino acids. CDR3 DNA: TGCGCCAACAGCCAAGATCGGGTAGGTCAGCAGCCCCAGCATTTT. Translating gives CANSQDRVGQQPQHF.

Comments on this clonotype: A much larger clone lies one base from this, so it may be a read error. This rearrangement joins TRBV6-6 to TRBJ1-5, with 7 nucleotides matching TRBD1. The germline V gene encodes CDR1 MNHNY and CDR2 SVGAGI (reference sequence). The CDR3 is 13 amino acids. J was trimmed by 4 bases and V by 8 bases; bases with no gene match: 5. CDR3 residues: CASVQGENQPQHF. CDR3 coding DNA: TGTGCCAGCGTCCAGGGGGAGAATCAGCCCCAGCATTTT.

The chain employs TRBV29-1 and TRBJ1-1; TRBD1 matches 7 bases. Unmatched junction bases numbered 15, after V lost 5 bases and J lost 6 bases. The CDR3 covers 15 residues. Germline V gene data show CDR1 as SQVTM and CDR2 as ANQGSEA. The CDR3 here is CSVYSLRGEDSEAFF. Written as DNA, the CDR3 is TGCAGCGTTTACTCCCTCAGGGGGGAAGATTCTGAAGCTTTCTTT.

This clonotype was picked up many times. The rearrangement links TRBV12-3 or TRBV12-4 to TRBJ2-5, with 7 bases that match TRBD2. Trimming removed 5 bases from V and 3 bases from J; junction bases left unmatched: 12. The CDR3 consists of 16 residues. The DNA of the CDR3 is TGTGCCAGCAGTCCCGAGCCAGCGGGGAAGGAAGAGACCCAGTACTTC. This codes for CASSPEPAGKEETQYF.

About this clonotype itself: One end of the junction fails to match germline, which may point to a read error. DNA of the CDR3: TGTGCCAGCAGCCTCCAGGCCTCGAGGGAGCAGCACTTC. Protein sequence: CASSLQASREQHF. This sequence joins TRBV5-4 and TRBJ2-7; D perhaps matches TRBD2 (5 bases). The CDR3 consists of 13 residues. CDR1 is SGHNT and CDR2 is YYREEE in the germline V gene (reference sequence).

This clonotype was counted ten times or more. The chain employs TRBV20-1 and TRBJ2-7; 10 nucleotides agree with TRBD2. The length of the CDR3 is 12 residues. Trimming took 7 bases from V and 1 from J; bases not matched to a gene: 1. CDR1 is DFQATT, CDR2 SNEGSKA, per germline (reference sequence). CDR3 in amino acids: CSGTSGSYEQYF. DNA of the CDR3: TGCAGTGGGACTAGCGGATCCTACGAGCAGTACTTC.

About this clonotype itself: The junction differs from germline at one of its ends, possibly a read error. The rearrangement joins TRBV10-3 to TRBJ2-2, with a possible D match to TRBD1 (6 bases). The V gene's germline CDR1 is ENHRY and CDR2 SYGVKD. The CDR3 length is 16 residues. For the CDR3, the DNA is TGTGCAATCAGTGACTGGGGGCATACGAACACCGGGGAGCTGTTTTTC. Amino acids: CAISDWGHTNTGELFF.

Details on this clonotype: The CDR3 ends on some other residue instead of the conserved phenylalanine or tryptophan, so this is likely a read error. This chain uses TRBV6-1 with TRBJ1-5, with TRBD1 matching over 8 bases. V was pared by 6 bases and J by 4 bases, with 11 bases of the junction left unmatched. CDR1 is MNHNS and CDR2 is SASEGT in the germline V gene. The CDR3 is made up of 16 amino acids. The CDR3: CASRGGQDFENQPQHV. CDR3 in DNA: TGTGCCAGCAGGGGGGGACAGGATTTTGAGAATCAGCCCCAGCATGTT.

Comment on this clonotype: Its ends do not fully match the called genes, so a read error is possible. The V call is TRBV6-5, the J call TRBJ2-1; 7 positions agree with TRBD1. The germline V gene encodes CDR1 MNHEY and CDR2 SVGAGI. CDR3 size: 17 residues. CDR3 sequence reads: CAGSYTSDRPGQGEQFF. The CDR3 DNA reads as TGTGCCGGCAGTTATACTTCGGACAGGCCCGGGCAGGGTGAACAGTTCTTT.

This clonotype was picked up many times. The CDR3 loop is CSVGDLNQPQHF. The CDR3 region has the DNA TGCAGCGTTGGGGACCTTAATCAGCCCCAGCATTTT. The gene calls are TRBV29-1 and TRBJ1-5, with D possibly TRBD1 on 5 matching bases. CDR3 size: 12 residues. V lost 4 bases, J lost 4 bases, and 8 bases lay in between. Germline V CDR1 and CDR2: SQVTM, ANQGSEA.

This clonotype was counted once. This could be a read error, since a much larger clone is one nucleotide away. The chain couples TRBV4-1 to TRBJ2-5; D uncertain. Germline CDR1 MGHRA, CDR2 YSYEKL. The CDR3 is made up of 14 amino acids. CDR3 amino acids: CASNQDNSQETQYF. The CDR3 DNA reads TGCGCCAGCAACCAAGATAACAGCCAAGAGACCCAGTACTTC.

A word on this clonotype: A single base separates this from a much larger clone, so it may be a read error. The genes are TRBV6-5 and TRBJ2-2; no clear D. The V end lost 7 bases, the J end lost 1 base, and 7 bases lay between the germline ends. There are 13 residues in the CDR3. The germline CDR1 and CDR2 sequences are MNHEY and SVGAGI. The CDR3 region has the DNA TGTGCCAGCATATCGGAGAACACCGGGGAGCTGTTTTTT. This gives the protein CASISENTGELFF.

In regard to this clonotype: Relative to the germline gene, one junction end is altered; a read error may explain this. V gene TRBV5-6 combines with J gene TRBJ1-4; 11 nucleotides line up with TRBD1. The CDR3 is 15 amino acids. CDR1 and CDR2 from the germline V gene are SGHDT and YYEEEE. CDR3: CASSLRTGGREKLFF. CDR3 DNA: TGTGCCAGTAGCTTGAGGACAGGGGGCAGAGAAAAACTGTTTTTT. Full variable domain (remainder filled in from reference TRBV5-6 and TRBJ1-4): DAGVTQSPTHLIKTRGQQVTLRCSPKSGHDTVSWYQQALGQGPQFIFQYYEEEERQRGNFPDRFSGHQFPNYSSELNVNALLLGDSALYLCASSLRTGGREKLFFGSGTQLSVL.

This chain uses TRBV7-8 with TRBJ2-5; tentatively, D is TRBD1 or TRBD2 (6 bases each). Germline V gene sequence: CDR1 SGHVS, CDR2 FQNEAQ. The CDR3 is 15 amino acids. V was pared by 1 base and J by 7 bases, with 16 bases between. CDR3 DNA: TGTGCCAGCAGCTTAGGGGGGGCGGCTATGGGGACCCAGTACTTC. Residues: CASSLGGAAMGTQYF.

This chain links TRBV7-2 with TRBJ2-3; 7 positions match TRBD1. V was clipped by 1 base and J by 14 bases; unmatched bases: 9. This CDR3 is built from 13 residues. Germline V CDR1 and CDR2: SGHTA, FQGNSA. The CDR3 DNA sequence: TGTGCCAGCAGCTTAGAAGAGGGGGCGCGACTGTATTTT. As protein: CASSLEEGARLYF.

The genes are TRBV2 and TRBJ2-5; D is perhaps TRBD2 (6 bases). Germline V lookup: CDR1 SNHLY, CDR2 FYNNEI. The CDR3 length is 12 residues. Trimming stripped 8 bases from V and 5 bases from J, with 12 bases between. The CDR3: CASSGGGETQYF. CDR3 in DNA: TGTGCCAGCTCCGGGGGTGGGGAGACCCAGTACTTC.

The rearrangement links TRBV5-8 to TRBJ2-3; D is possibly TRBD1 or TRBD2 (5 bases each). This CDR3 region has 16 residues. Per germline, CDR1 SGHTS and CDR2 YDEGEE. Trimming left V 3 bases short and J 5 bases short, with 19 bases between. CDR3 sequence reads: CASSSGTILRGDTQYF. CDR3 in DNA: TGTGCCAGCAGCTCTGGGACCATCCTCCGAGGAGATACGCAGTATTTT.

Judged by abundance, this clonotype is medium-sized. The rearrangement links TRBV20-1 to TRBJ2-2; TRBD2 matches 11 bases. The CDR3 has 16 residues. CDR1 and CDR2 from the germline V gene are DFQATT and SNEGSKA (reference sequence). With 0 bases clipped from V and 6 bases from J, the junction kept 6 bases outside the gene matches. The DNA for the CDR3 is TGCAGTGCTAGAGATATTAGCGGGGGGGATGCCGGGGAGCTGTTTTTT. As protein: CSARDISGGDAGELFF.

This clonotype was counted ten times or more. This sequence joins TRBV5-4 and TRBJ1-6, with D unresolved. This CDR3 has 15 amino acids. V was shortened by 0 bases and J by 5 bases, with 9 bases between the two germline ends. The germline CDR1 and CDR2 sequences are SGHNT and YYREEE (reference sequence). This CDR3 reads CASSLDSRNNSPLHF. The CDR3 DNA reads TGTGCCAGCAGCTTGGACAGCCGAAATAATTCACCCCTCCACTTT.

As regards this clonotype: This may come from a read error, since a much larger clone is one base off. The J gene is TRBJ2-7, the V gene TRBV4-2, with a weak D call TRBD1 (5 bases). This CDR3 has 15 amino acids. Germline CDR1 and CDR2: LGHNA and YNFKEQ. V gave up 2 bases and J gave up 3 bases, with 14 bases separating them. The CDR3 reads CASSQMKGANYEQYF. The CDR3 coding sequence is TGTGCCAGCAGCCAAATGAAAGGGGCGAACTACGAGCAGTACTTC.

The chain carries TRBV11-3 and TRBJ2-1, with a possible D match to TRBD2 (5 bases). The V end lost 3 bases, the J end lost 6 bases, and 15 bases lay between the germline ends. The germline V gene has CDR1 SGHNT and CDR2 YENEEA. CDR3 length: 15 amino acids. In DNA, the CDR3 is TGTGCCAGCAGCTTGGAGGCGGCCGTAGTCAATGAGCAGTTCTTC. Translation gives CASSLEAAVVNEQFF. Using reference TRBV11-3 and TRBJ2-1 for the parts outside the CDR3, the full variable domain is EAGVVQSPRYKIIEKKQPVAFWCNPISGHNTLYWYLQNLGQGPELLIRYENEEAVDDSQLPKDRFSAERLKGVDSTLKIQPAELGDSAVYLCASSLEAAVVNEQFFGPGTRLTVL.

In its sample, this clonotype was seen once. No conserved phenylalanine or tryptophan is present at the end of the CDR3, so a read error is the likely explanation. The genes are TRBV6-5 and TRBJ1-1; possible D gene TRBD1, 5 bases. This CDR3 spans 12 amino acids. The germline V gene encodes CDR1 MNHEY and CDR2 SVGAGI. Trimming removed 3 bases at V and 8 bases at J, with 10 bases between. The CDR3 loop reads CASSYSGQEAFY. The DNA for the CDR3 is TGTGCCAGCAGTTATTCGGGGCAAGAAGCTTTCTAT.